This T cell receptor (beta chain) derives from a study of cytomegalovirus exposure and HLA in healthy donors. A remark on this clone: Its antigen is currently unknown.

Vbeta (60) and Jbeta (13) primers were used in the PCR. Method: immunoSEQ multiplex PCR; TCRdb's copy keeps in-frame clones and lacks some. The table records over 150,000 clones, around 77% of them present only once. The CDR3 has 15 amino acids. V lost 4 bases, J lost 10 bases, and 17 bases lay in between. Germline-derived CDR1 and CDR2 are LNHDA and SQIVND (reference sequence). Whole-study results and caveats: The study dropped some indistinguishable V segments, TRBV6-2 and TRBV6-3 among them. Cytomegalovirus status was reportedly diagnosed by the classifier with high sensitivity and specificity. Later on, analysis showed that most CMV-associated TCR beta chains appeared to be HLA-restricted.

The chain links TRBV19 to TRBJ1-6, with D maybe TRBD1 (5 bases). Material for sequencing was PBMCs. This receptor was identified in a woman younger than 35 in good health and CMV-seronegative. The CDR3 coding sequence is TGTGCCAGTAGTAAATCGGGGGAGGTAAGCTCACCCCTCCACTTT. Protein product: CASSKSGEVSSPLHF.